The 13 T cell receptor beta chains below all came from one sample that was sequenced in a study of T cells in Graves' hyperthyroidism and ophthalmopathy. Using RNA transcripts as the source, TCR beta CDR3 regions were amplified. HTBI primers were the set used in a first-round RT-PCR of the TCR CDR3. In TCRdb, the multiplex PCR reads were re-called with MiXCR into one record per CDR3 protein. The table includes approximately 370,000 distinct CDR3 sequences, approximately 18% detected once. The sequencing sample was made of blood. The receptors derive from a woman in her twenties or thirties with Graves' hyperthyroidism that later progressed to Graves' ophthalmopathy.

This clonotype was seen more than once but under ten times. A much larger clone lies a single base off, so this may be a read error. This rearrangement joins TRBV28 to TRBJ1-5; D unclear. In germline, CDR1 is MDHEN, CDR2 SYDVKM. The CDR3 covers 14 residues. V lost 3 bases and J lost 0, with 6 bases in between. The CDR3 loop reads CASSFWVSNQPQHF. CDR3 coding DNA: TGTGCCAGCAGTTTTTGGGTTAGCAATCAGCCCCAGCATTTT. Together with reference TRBV28 and TRBJ1-5, the CDR3 gives the full variable domain: DVKVTQSSRYLVKRTGEKVFLECVQDMDHENMFWYRQDPGLGLRLIYFSYDVKMKEKGDIPEGYSVSREKKERFSLILESASTNQTSMYLCASSFWVSNQPQHFGDGTRLSIL.

This chain joins TRBV5-1 and TRBJ2-7, with 9 bases aligning to TRBD1. Per germline, CDR1 SGHRS and CDR2 YFSETQ. V trimming: 3 bases; J trimming: 0 bases; junction bases outside the gene matches: 7. CDR3 size: 16 residues. CDR3 residues: CASSWGPGQGSYEQYF. The CDR3 DNA reads TGCGCCAGCAGCTGGGGACCGGGACAGGGCTCCTACGAGCAGTACTTC.

The sample holds many counts of this clonotype. The rearrangement uses TRBV18 and TRBJ1-1; D remains ambiguous. From germline, CDR1 is KGHSH and CDR2 LQKENI. Trimming took 3 bases from V and 1 from J, leaving 12 bases between them. CDR3 length: 15 residues. The DNA of the CDR3 is TGTGCCAGCTCACCCCGTGAAGGAACGAACACTGAAGCTTTCTTT. Its protein product is CASSPREGTNTEAFF.

This clonotype was counted at least ten times. The chain carries TRBV28 and TRBJ1-3; TRBD1 might be the D (5 bases). The CDR3 length is 18 residues. Deletions cut 2 bases from V and 3 bases from J, with 20 bases between. CDR1 MDHEN and CDR2 SYDVKM come from the germline V gene. The CDR3 loop reads CASSLGPAGGRFGNTIYF. CDR3 nucleotides: TGTGCCAGCAGTTTAGGCCCGGCGGGGGGACGCTTTGGAAACACCATATATTTT.

This clonotype was observed many times. The chain carries TRBV28 and TRBJ2-1, with a possible D match to TRBD2 (6 bases). Germline V gives CDR1 MDHEN, CDR2 SYDVKM. The CDR3 extends over 13 amino acids. V lost 3 bases, J lost 6 bases, and 9 bases lay in between. The CDR3 DNA reads as TGTGCCAGCAGTTTCGAGACTAGCAATGAGCAGTTCTTC. This sequence encodes CASSFETSNEQFF.

This clonotype appeared a few times. V and J are TRBV20-1 and TRBJ2-1, with D uncertain. The ends were cut back, 1 base at V and 5 bases at J, with 6 bases in the middle. This CDR3 has 12 residues. Germline V gives CDR1 DFQATT, CDR2 SNEGSKA (reference sequence). The CDR3 sequence: CSARAGHNEQFF. Here the CDR3 DNA reads TGCAGTGCTAGAGCGGGCCACAATGAGCAGTTCTTC.

This clonotype was counted many times. The chain employs TRBV5-1 and TRBJ2-1, with D unresolved. The CDR3 is 15 amino acids. V lost 0 bases and J lost 1, with 8 bases in between. Germline-derived CDR1 and CDR2 are SGHRS and YFSETQ. Here the CDR3 reads CASSLGTDSYNEQFF. The CDR3 DNA reads TGCGCCAGCAGCTTGGGAACGGATTCCTACAATGAGCAGTTCTTC.

V is TRBV28 and J is TRBJ2-3; 9 nucleotides agree with TRBD1. V trimming: 2 bases; J trimming: 3 bases; junction bases outside the gene matches: 6. The CDR3 contains 16 residues. Per the germline V gene, CDR1 is MDHEN and CDR2 is SYDVKM. The CDR3 nucleotides read TGTGCCAGCAGTTTAGAGGCGGGACAGGGTACAGATACGCAGTATTTT. This sequence encodes CASSLEAGQGTDTQYF.

This clonotype was seen at least ten times. The chain uses TRBV20-1 and TRBJ2-7; D call uncertain. From germline, CDR1 is DFQATT and CDR2 SNEGSKA (reference sequence). Between the trimmed V and J ends, which lost 0 bases and 3 bases, there was a span of 6 bases. This CDR3 contains 12 residues. CDR3 sequence: CSARDPYYEQYF. The CDR3 DNA is TGCAGTGCTAGAGACCCATACTACGAGCAGTACTTC.

At least ten counts were recorded for this clonotype. This chain uses TRBV5-1 with TRBJ1-1; D call uncertain. The V gene lost 2 bases and the J gene lost 1 base, with 6 bases spanning the gap. The germline gives CDR1 SGHRS, CDR2 YFSETQ. There are 13 residues in the CDR3. The CDR3 bases are TGCGCCAGCAGCTTTACGAGGAACACTGAAGCTTTCTTT. It is translated as CASSFTRNTEAFF.

In this sample, this clonotype turned up many times. The CDR3: CSVHEWLGSTEAFF. CDR3 sequence (DNA): TGCAGCGTTCATGAATGGTTAGGTAGCACTGAAGCTTTCTTT. The J gene is TRBJ1-1, the V gene TRBV29-1; D is uncertain. Trimming removed 5 bases at V and 4 bases at J, with 17 bases between. The germline V gene has CDR1 SQVTM and CDR2 ANQGSEA. This CDR3 spans 14 amino acids.

This clonotype was counted only a few times. The chain uses TRBV4-2 and TRBJ2-5; tentatively, D is TRBD2 (5 bases). The CDR3 is 15 amino acids. V was pared by 6 bases and J by 1 base, with 15 bases between. Germline CDR1 is LGHNA and CDR2 is YNFKEQ. Here the CDR3 reads CASSADLHGQETQYF. CDR3 in DNA: TGTGCCAGCAGTGCGGACTTACATGGCCAAGAGACCCAGTACTTC.

This chain joins TRBV6-1 and TRBJ1-2, with D possibly TRBD1 on 6 matching bases. CDR1 is MNHNS and CDR2 is SASEGT in the germline V gene. The CDR3 extends over 16 amino acids. Trimming pared 2 bases from V and 0 bases from J, leaving 13 bases between. Here the CDR3 reads CASSELVGQPNYGYTF. The CDR3 DNA is TGTGCCAGCAGTGAACTTGTCGGACAGCCTAACTATGGCTACACCTTC.